One T cell receptor (beta chain) is described in this entry. Its antigen remains unknown. The sample is drawn from a study of response to subunit inactivated influenza vaccine. TCRdb reanalysed the RT-PCR reads using MiXCR and keeps one entry per CDR3 protein. Seen here are 400,000 to 550,000 distinct CDR3 sequences, over 25% observed once, and the top ten hold approximately 2%. General study results and limits: Authors suggested each seasonal flu vaccination may recruit only limited numbers of new T cells.

Germline lookup yields CDR1 SGHTA and CDR2 FQGNSA. After removal of 4 bases from V and 7 bases from J, the junction contained 12 bases not matched to a gene. This CDR3 contains 16 residues. The sequencing here drew on CD4+ T cells sorted from PBMCs, taken approximately 5 days after vaccination. The chain couples TRBV7-2 to TRBJ2-2, with 7 nucleotides matching TRBD1. The TCR comes from a man aged 45 to 65 who received an inactivated influenza vaccine. The CDR3 loop is CASSSRQGGSGGELFF. The DNA for the CDR3 is TGTGCCAGCAGCTCAAGACAGGGTGGTTCTGGCGGGGAGCTGTTTTTT.